This T cell receptor beta chain comes out of a study of early T cells in non-severe SARS-CoV-2 infection. About the study: Sequencing was performed on bulk RNA from unsorted whole blood, leaving chains unpaired.

Each single cDNA molecule received a unique molecular identifier. Via MiXCR, TCRdb re-called the 5' RACE reads, giving one row per CDR3 protein. This repertoire shows more than 65,000 distinct CDR3 sequences, approximately 14% found once; its top ten account for nearly 4%. General study points: Anti-spike CD8 responses were favored by VDJdb matching, which missed private and CD4 specificities.

Trimming cost V 6 bases and J 4 bases, with 16 bases left between them. This CDR3 contains 14 residues. Germline V gene lookup returns CDR1 MNHEY and CDR2 SMNVEV (reference sequence). As regards this clonotype: Antigen specificity is unknown.

The sequencing here drew on whole blood, taken at baseline. This TCR derives from an adult who was a healthcare worker with PCR-confirmed SARS-CoV-2 infection or an uninfected control (not recorded which). The J gene is TRBJ2-7, the V gene TRBV27; possibly TRBD2 for D (7 bases). The DNA of the CDR3 is TGTGCCAGCAGCCCAAGGGGGGGCGCATACGAGCAGTACTTC. It is translated as CASSPRGGAYEQYF.